Presented here are 31 T cell receptor beta chains from one specimen sequenced in a study of T cells in Graves' hyperthyroidism and ophthalmopathy. Researchers took RNA transcripts and amplified the TCR beta CDR3 regions from them. The HTBI primer set served for first-round RT-PCR of the TCR CDR3. TCRdb independently ran MiXCR on the multiplex PCR reads; one entry per CDR3 protein. The sample includes about 560,000 distinct CDR3 sequences, around 46% seen only once; the top ten take 8.2%. Specimen: peripheral blood or thyroid tissue (not recorded which). Every receptor here comes from a woman between 18 and 30 years old with Graves' hyperthyroidism.

This clonotype showed up many times. This sequence joins TRBV2 and TRBJ2-5, with 7 bases aligning to TRBD1. The germline V gene encodes CDR1 SNHLY and CDR2 FYNNEI. This CDR3 contains 13 residues. V lost 8 bases and J lost 5; bases outside the gene matches: 8. The chain's CDR3 is CASETGLVETQYF. The CDR3 DNA reads as TGTGCCAGCGAGACAGGGCTGGTGGAGACCCAGTACTTC.

Many counts were recorded for this clonotype. The CDR3 loop reads CASSQGQGNTEAFF. DNA for the CDR3: TGTGCCAGCAGCCAGGGACAGGGGAACACTGAAGCTTTCTTT. The rearrangement links TRBV7-2 to TRBJ1-1; 9 nucleotides agree with TRBD1. This CDR3 spans 14 amino acids. Germline V lookup: CDR1 SGHTA, CDR2 FQGNSA. After removal of 5 bases from V and 1 base from J, the junction contained 2 bases not matched to a gene.

This chain uses TRBV29-1 with TRBJ1-1, with 8 bases lining up with TRBD1. Trimming removed 7 bases from V and 3 bases from J; junction bases left unmatched: 4. This CDR3 comprises 12 residues. Germline V gene lookup returns CDR1 SQVTM and CDR2 ANQGSEA. In DNA form, the CDR3 reads TGCAGCGAGGGACAGGTGGACACTGAAGCTTTCTTT. This sequence encodes CSEGQVDTEAFF.

The J gene is TRBJ2-2, the V gene TRBV25-1, with 8 bases aligning to TRBD2. V dropped 1 base and J dropped 12; count of bases not matched to a gene: 16. Germline values: CDR1 MGHDK, CDR2 SYGVNS. This CDR3 has 17 amino acids. For the CDR3, the DNA is TGTGCCAGCAGTGAATCGGGGGGGGACGGGTCTGGACTGAAGCTGTTTTTT. Amino acids: CASSESGGDGSGLKLFF.

This clonotype has only a few counts. This rearrangement joins TRBV7-6 to TRBJ2-7; D gene uncertain. This CDR3 has 15 residues. Trimming pared 4 bases from V and 2 bases from J, leaving 15 bases between. Germline CDR1 SGHVS, CDR2 FNYEAQ. The CDR3 DNA sequence: TGTGCCAGCAGCTCATCTTTTGGGGTCCCCTACGAGCAGTACTTC. Amino acid sequence: CASSSSFGVPYEQYF.

This chain joins TRBV25-1 and TRBJ1-1; D is undetermined. The CDR3 length is 14 residues. The V gene lost 11 bases and the J gene lost 0 bases, with 16 bases spanning the gap. Per the germline V gene, CDR1 is MGHDK and CDR2 is SYGVNS. CDR3 sequence (DNA): TGTGCCTGGAGTGAAGTCAGAATGAACACTGAAGCTTTCTTT. It is translated as CAWSEVRMNTEAFF. The full variable domain, its missing parts supplied by reference TRBV25-1 and TRBJ1-1, is EADIYQTPRYLVIGTGKKITLECSQTMGHDKMYWYQQDPGMELHLIHYSYGVNSTEKGDLSSESTVSRIRTEHFPLTLESARPSHTSQYLCAWSEVRMNTEAFFGQGTRLTVV.

The chain links TRBV11-1 to TRBJ2-7; 7 bases align to TRBD1. Germline CDR1 reads SGHAT; CDR2 reads FQDESV (reference sequence). Trimming at V came to 5 bases and at J to 2 bases, leaving 6 bases not matched to a gene. The CDR3 has 14 residues. The CDR3 DNA reads as TGTGCCAGCAGCCACACCGGGACAGCCTACGAGCAGTACTTC. It codes for CASSHTGTAYEQYF. The full variable domain, its missing parts supplied by reference TRBV11-1 and TRBJ2-7, is EAEVAQSPRYKITEKSQAVAFWCDPISGHATLYWYRQILGQGPELLVQFQDESVVDDSQLPKDRFSAERLKGVDSTLKIQPAELGDSAMYLCASSHTGTAYEQYFGPGTRLTVT.

The rearrangement uses TRBV6-4 and TRBJ2-1, with D possibly TRBD1 on 6 matching bases. Germline CDR1 MRHNA, CDR2 SNTAGT. The V end lost 0 bases, the J end lost 8 bases, and 11 bases lay between the germline ends. This CDR3 region has 14 residues. In nucleotides, the CDR3 is TGTGCCAGCAGTGACTCGACAGGTCACGATGAGCAGTTCTTC. Translated: CASSDSTGHDEQFF.

This clonotype was seen only a few times. The gene calls are TRBV2 and TRBJ2-7; 10 nucleotides match TRBD2. This CDR3 contains 18 residues. J was trimmed by 0 bases and V by 3 bases; bases with no gene match: 11. The germline gives CDR1 SNHLY, CDR2 FYNNEI. The DNA of the CDR3 is TGTGCCAGCAGTGATGGGGGAGCTAGCGGGAGCCACTCCTACGAGCAGTACTTC. Residues: CASSDGGASGSHSYEQYF.

The chain recombines TRBV7-3 with TRBJ2-2; perhaps D is TRBD1 or TRBD2 (5 bases each). Germline V CDR1 and CDR2: SGHTA, FQGTGA. V was trimmed by 5 bases and J by 0 bases, leaving 13 bases between them. The CDR3 is 16 amino acids. The CDR3 DNA is TGTGCCAGCAGCCAGACGGGGCTAACGAACACCGGGGAGCTGTTTTTT. Translating it yields CASSQTGLTNTGELFF.

In regard to this clonotype: The junction and the germline gene differ at one end; a read error may be behind it. The CDR3, as DNA: TGTGCCAGCAGTGCTCCACACGGCTTGAACACTGAAGCTTTCTTT. Protein product: CASSAPHGLNTEAFF. The rearrangement uses TRBV10-3 and TRBJ1-1; D ambiguous. The CDR3 is 15 amino acids. The V gene's germline CDR1 is ENHRY and CDR2 SYGVKD.

J is TRBJ2-7 and V is TRBV12-3 or TRBV12-4; D may be TRBD2 (5 bases). The CDR3 consists of 15 residues. With 2 bases removed from V and 6 bases from J, the gap between germline ends came to 17 bases. The CDR3 coding sequence is TGTGCCAGCAGTTTAAATGTAGGTACTAGTGTCGAGCAGTACTTC. It translates to CASSLNVGTSVEQYF.

This clonotype was detected only a few times. The V and J genes are TRBV20-1 and TRBJ1-5; TRBD1 might be the D (6 bases). Germline V gene lookup returns CDR1 DFQATT and CDR2 SNEGSKA (reference sequence). The CDR3 runs 16 residues. V dropped 1 base and J dropped 2 bases, with 15 bases sitting between them. The DNA for the CDR3 is TGCAGTGCTAGAGTAGGACAGCAGCCGGGCAATCAGCCCCAGCATTTT. This translates into CSARVGQQPGNQPQHF.

This clonotype has a count of ten or more. The rearrangement joins TRBV2 to TRBJ2-5; a weak D match, TRBD2 (6 bases). The length of the CDR3 is 13 residues. Germline CDR1 SNHLY, CDR2 FYNNEI. V was trimmed by 7 bases and J by 5 bases, leaving 14 bases between them. CDR3: CASKTSGRETQYF. Written as DNA, the CDR3 is TGTGCCAGCAAGACCTCAGGGAGGGAGACCCAGTACTTC.

In its sample, this clonotype was seen a few times. The chain carries TRBV10-3 and TRBJ2-7; either TRBD1 or TRBD2 may fit D (5 bases each). Trimming pared 3 bases from V and 5 bases from J, leaving 17 bases between. Germline loops: CDR1 ENHRY, CDR2 SYGVKD. The CDR3 runs 15 residues. The CDR3 region is CAISEGRGEINEQYF. The CDR3 coding sequence is TGTGCCATCAGTGAAGGAAGAGGGGAAATCAACGAGCAGTACTTC.

CDR3 coding DNA: TGTGCCAGCAGCCAACGGACAGGGGACCAAGAGACCCAGTACTTC. Translating gives CASSQRTGDQETQYF. The chain carries TRBV7-9 and TRBJ2-5, with 9 bases that match TRBD1. The germline gives CDR1 SEHNR, CDR2 FQNEAQ (reference sequence). The CDR3 loop spans 15 amino acids. J lost 0 bases, V lost 5 bases, and 4 bases had no gene match. Based on the CDR3 plus reference TRBV7-9 and TRBJ2-5, the full variable domain is DTGVSQNPRHKITKRGQNVTFRCDPISEHNRLYWYRQTLGQGPEFLTYFQNEAQLEKSRLLSDRFSAERPKGSFSTLEIQRTEQGDSAMYLCASSQRTGDQETQYFGPGTRLLVL.

This clonotype was counted between two and nine times. The chain combines TRBV14 with TRBJ2-7; D is possibly TRBD2 (6 bases). In germline, CDR1 is SGHDN, CDR2 FVKESK. V lost 4 bases and J 6 bases, leaving 16 bases between the germline ends. The CDR3 contains 14 residues. This chain's CDR3 is CASSPHGEVLEQYF. The CDR3 DNA is TGTGCCAGCAGCCCCCATGGGGAGGTTCTCGAGCAGTACTTC.

J is TRBJ1-1 and V is TRBV7-8; D call uncertain. CDR3 size: 15 residues. Trimming pared 5 bases from V and 1 base from J, leaving 14 bases between. Germline V gives CDR1 SGHVS, CDR2 FQNEAQ. The CDR3 loop reads CASSVEKFPNTEAFF. The CDR3 nucleotides are TGTGCCAGCAGCGTTGAAAAGTTCCCGAACACTGAAGCTTTCTTT.

The chain carries TRBV12-3 or TRBV12-4 and TRBJ2-3, with D unclear. The CDR3 is 16 amino acids. V was pared by 2 bases and J by 3 bases, with 15 bases between. CDR3 sequence (DNA): TGTGCCAGCAGTTTATCGCGCGTCGGTTCGACAGATACGCAGTATTTT. Its protein is CASSLSRVGSTDTQYF.

As to this clonotype: Given a much more abundant clone one base away, this may be a read error. The gene calls are TRBV10-1 and TRBJ1-1; maybe TRBD1 (5 bases). This CDR3 is 14 amino acids long. Per germline, CDR1 WNHNN and CDR2 SYGVQD (reference sequence). The V end was cut by 2 bases, the J end by 0 bases, with 7 bases between. In DNA form, the CDR3 reads TGCGCCAGCAGTGAGCGGGGCTTGAACACTGAAGCTTTCTTT. Its protein is CASSERGLNTEAFF.

This clonotype appeared a few times. This chain uses TRBV29-1 with TRBJ2-2; D may be TRBD2 (5 bases). The V end was cut by 1 base, the J end by 0 bases, with 9 bases between. CDR3 length equals 15 residues. Germline loops: CDR1 SQVTM, CDR2 ANQGSEA. The CDR3 nucleotides read TGCAGCGTTGAAGCTAGCAACGCGAACACCGGGGAGCTGTTTTTT. Protein sequence: CSVEASNANTGELFF.

This clonotype was seen a few times. The V call is TRBV19, the J call TRBJ1-5; D uncertain. The CDR3 consists of 14 residues. The V end was cut by 1 base, the J end by 7 bases, with 11 bases between. Germline V gene sequence: CDR1 LNHDA, CDR2 SQIVND (reference sequence). CDR3 nucleotides: TGTGCCAGTAGTATAGGGCTACCCAGCCAGCCCCAGCATTTT. Its protein product is CASSIGLPSQPQHF.

This clonotype was recorded at least ten times. This rearrangement joins TRBV20-1 to TRBJ1-5; D ambiguous. The germline V gene encodes CDR1 DFQATT and CDR2 SNEGSKA (reference sequence). CDR3 length equals 13 residues. The ends were cut back, 3 bases at V and 3 bases at J, with 9 bases in the middle. The DNA of the CDR3 is TGCAGTGCTAGTGAGGGTACCAATCAGCCCCAGCATTTT. Its translation is CSASEGTNQPQHF.

This rearrangement joins TRBV5-1 to TRBJ2-2; TRBD2 is a possible D gene (5 bases). Germline V gene data show CDR1 as SGHRS and CDR2 as YFSETQ. The CDR3 is made up of 17 amino acids. V was clipped by 2 bases and J by 0 bases, with 14 bases between them. CDR3 in DNA: TGCGCCAGCAGCTTAGTCCTCGGACTCTCGAACACCGGGGAGCTGTTTTTT. Protein sequence: CASSLVLGLSNTGELFF.

The chain combines TRBV29-1 with TRBJ2-2; 8 bases are a match to TRBD2. The J segment lost 5 bases and the V segment lost 8 bases, leaving 13 bases of the junction unmatched. The CDR3 covers 15 residues. Germline V gene data show CDR1 as SQVTM and CDR2 as ANQGSEA. The CDR3 loop reads CSPRGLGPGTGELFF. The CDR3 nucleotides are TGCAGCCCGCGGGGACTAGGGCCCGGGACCGGGGAGCTGTTTTTT.

This clonotype was seen a handful of times. The chain combines TRBV2 with TRBJ1-4; D unclear. There are 15 residues in the CDR3. The germline V gene has CDR1 SNHLY and CDR2 FYNNEI. V lost 4 bases, J lost 5 bases, and 14 bases lay in between. CDR3 loop: CASSASGNLNEKLFF. The CDR3 nucleotides are TGTGCCAGCAGTGCTTCGGGAAACTTAAATGAAAAACTGTTTTTT.

This clonotype was picked up one time. The rearrangement uses TRBV25-1 and TRBJ1-1; D is unclear. This CDR3 has 13 amino acids. Germline V gives CDR1 MGHDK, CDR2 SYGVNS. Trimming left V 5 bases short and J 4 bases short, with 11 bases between. Written as DNA, the CDR3 is TGTGCCAGCAGTTTAAGGGAGAGCACTGAAGCTTTCTTT. Encoded protein: CASSLRESTEAFF.

In this sample, this clonotype turned up many times. The genes are TRBV9 and TRBJ1-5; D not resolved. Germline CDR1 is SGDLS and CDR2 is YYNGEE. V lost 0 bases and J 2 bases, leaving 9 bases between the germline ends. This CDR3 is 15 amino acids long. In DNA form, the CDR3 reads TGTGCCAGCAGCGTAGGGGTAATCGGCAATCAGCCCCAGCATTTT. Translating it yields CASSVGVIGNQPQHF.

In its sample, this clonotype was seen many times. The CDR3 region is CAISESQVFNYGYTF. CDR3 nucleotide sequence: TGTGCCATCAGTGAGTCTCAGGTCTTTAACTATGGCTACACCTTC. J is TRBJ1-2 and V is TRBV10-3; D uncertain. Trimming took 0 bases from V and 1 from J, leaving 9 bases between them. This CDR3 is 15 amino acids long. CDR1 and CDR2 from the germline V gene are ENHRY and SYGVKD.

About this clonotype: The junction differs from germline at one of its ends, possibly a read error. This chain links TRBV7-9 with TRBJ2-3; no firm D call. The CDR3 has 14 amino acids. CDR1 and CDR2 from the germline V gene are SEHNR and FQNEAQ (reference sequence). The DNA of the CDR3 is TGTACCAGCAGCTTCAGACGGGGCACAGATACGCAGTATTTT. Translation gives CTSSFRRGTDTQYF.

This chain joins TRBV2 and TRBJ1-6; D is undetermined. Trimming cost V 5 bases and J 8 bases, with 13 bases left between them. CDR3 length: 14 amino acids. The germline V gene has CDR1 SNHLY and CDR2 FYNNEI. CDR3 nucleotides: TGTGCCAGCAGTTTAGCGAGGCGCTATTCACCCCTCCACTTT. Its protein product is CASSLARRYSPLHF.